Following are 7 T cell receptor beta chains from one sample sequenced in a study of OX40 agonist ivuxolimab in advanced cancers. The assay was immunoSEQ multiplex PCR, and TCRdb's table has in-frame clones only and misses some. Here the sample spans just over 95,000 clones, 70% to 85% being singletons. Sequencing was performed on CD4+ or CD8+ T cells sorted from blood, taken in a trial of the OX40 agonist ivuxolimab. These receptors came from an adult with an advanced solid tumor such as melanoma, head and neck, liver or kidney cancer.

CDR3 amino acids: CASSEATSGSGEQFF. As DNA, the CDR3 is TGTGCCAGCAGTGAAGCGACTAGCGGGAGTGGTGAGCAGTTCTTC. The rearrangement links TRBV2 to TRBJ2-1, with TRBD2 identical over 12 bases. The CDR3 runs 15 residues. The trim removed 0 bases at V and 9 bases at J, leaving 3 bases unmatched. Germline V CDR1 and CDR2: SNHLY, FYNNEI.

This clone appeared a single time. The V call is TRBV9, the J call TRBJ2-2; 9 bases fit TRBD2. The V gene's germline CDR1 is SGDLS and CDR2 YYNGEE. The CDR3 runs to 16 residues. The ends lost 0 bases at V and 3 bases at J; junction bases unmatched: 3. CDR3 in DNA: TGTGCCAGCAGCGTAGTGAGCGGGAGGTACACCGGGGAGCTGTTTTTT. Translating it yields CASSVVSGRYTGELFF.

The J gene is TRBJ2-5, the V gene TRBV5-4; TRBD1 matches 7 bases. V shed 3 bases, J shed 2 bases, and the junction held 1 base outside the gene matches. CDR1 and CDR2 (germline): SGHNT, YYREEE (reference sequence). CDR3 size: 13 residues. The CDR3 DNA follows: TGTGCCAGCAGCTCGGGACAGCAAGAGACCCAGTACTTC. Translated: CASSSGQQETQYF.

V usage is TRBV19 and J usage is TRBJ1-1; 7 nucleotides match TRBD1. The germline V gene has CDR1 LNHDA and CDR2 SQIVND (reference sequence). The V and J ends lost 5 bases and 1 base, in that order; junction bases with no gene match: 7. CDR3 length equals 15 residues. CDR3 sequence (DNA): TGTGCCAGTAGTCCCGGGGACAGTCAGAACACTGAAGCTTTCTTT. Translating it yields CASSPGDSQNTEAFF.

The V call is TRBV5-1, the J call TRBJ2-5; D remains unclear. V was shortened by 4 bases and J by 1 base, with 11 bases between the two germline ends. The CDR3 is 14 residues long. Germline CDR1 is SGHRS and CDR2 is YFSETQ. The CDR3, as DNA: TGCGCCAGCAGCCCGAGCCAAGCCCAAGAGACCCAGTACTTC. Translating it yields CASSPSQAQETQYF.

V is TRBV28 and J is TRBJ1-5; TRBD1 is a possible D gene (6 bases). Germline V gene data show CDR1 as MDHEN and CDR2 as SYDVKM. The CDR3 extends over 17 amino acids. Trimming removed 5 bases at V and 4 bases at J, with 21 bases between. The CDR3 nucleotides are TGTGCCAGCAGTCAGCCTCGGGACATGGGCCTTAATCAGCCCCAGCATTTT. It yields the protein CASSQPRDMGLNQPQHF.

A few counts support this clone. The chain carries TRBV7-3 and TRBJ2-7; 10 bases align to TRBD2. The germline V gene has CDR1 SGHTA and CDR2 FQGTGA. CDR3 size: 16 residues. The V gene end was trimmed by 5 bases and the J gene end by 5 bases; junction bases not matched to a gene: 12. The CDR3 nucleotides are TGTGCCAGCAGCCCGGTAGCGGGAGGCCGATACGACGAGCAGTACTTC. This codes for CASSPVAGGRYDEQYF. The full variable domain, with the rest looked up from reference TRBV7-3 and TRBJ2-7, is GAGVSQTPSNKVTEKGKYVELRCDPISGHTALYWYRQSLGQGPEFLIYFQGTGAADDSGLPNDRFFAVRPEGSVSTLKIQRTERGDSAVYLCASSPVAGGRYDEQYFGPGTRLTVT.